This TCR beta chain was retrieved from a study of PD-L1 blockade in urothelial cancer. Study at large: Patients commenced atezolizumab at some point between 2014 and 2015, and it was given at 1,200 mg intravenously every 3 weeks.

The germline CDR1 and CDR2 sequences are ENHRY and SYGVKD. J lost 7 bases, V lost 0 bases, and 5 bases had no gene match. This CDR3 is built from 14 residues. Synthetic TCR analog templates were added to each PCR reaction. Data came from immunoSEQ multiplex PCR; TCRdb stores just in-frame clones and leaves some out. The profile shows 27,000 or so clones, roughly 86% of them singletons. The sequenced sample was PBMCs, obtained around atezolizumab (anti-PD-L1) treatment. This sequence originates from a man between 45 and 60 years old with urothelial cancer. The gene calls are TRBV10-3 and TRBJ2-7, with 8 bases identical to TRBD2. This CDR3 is CAISESSGRGEQYF. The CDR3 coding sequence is TGTGCCATCAGTGAGTCCAGCGGGAGAGGTGAGCAGTACTTC.